What follows are 9 T cell receptor beta chains derived from one specimen sequenced in a study of cytomegalovirus exposure and HLA in healthy donors. PCR involved 60 Vbeta and 13 Jbeta primers. Here immunoSEQ multiplex PCR was the method, and the copy in TCRdb shows in-frame clones only, minus some. The sample holds under 200,000 clones, about 75% seen once. Specimen: PBMCs. These receptors all stem from a woman aged 45-65 years in good health and CMV-seropositive.

This clone appeared a single time. This chain uses TRBV5-6 with TRBJ2-3; D uncertain. Germline values: CDR1 SGHDT, CDR2 YYEEEE. V lost 1 base and J lost 7, with 10 bases in between. The CDR3 is 13 amino acids. DNA of the CDR3: TGTGCCAGCAGCTTGAGGAACAGATATACGCAGTATTTT. Translated: CASSLRNRYTQYF. Full variable domain (outside the CDR3, taken from reference TRBV5-6 and TRBJ2-3): DAGVTQSPTHLIKTRGQQVTLRCSPKSGHDTVSWYQQALGQGPQFIFQYYEEEERQRGNFPDRFSGHQFPNYSSELNVNALLLGDSALYLCASSLRNRYTQYFGPGTRLTVL.

This chain connects TRBV7-6 to TRBJ1-1; possibly TRBD1 for D (6 bases). Trimming left V 3 bases short and J 4 bases short, with 15 bases between. CDR1 and CDR2 (germline): SGHVS, FNYEAQ. This CDR3 contains 15 residues. The CDR3 sequence: CASSLPGQGRTEAFF. Here the CDR3 DNA reads TGTGCCAGCAGCTTGCCGGGACAAGGACGCACTGAAGCTTTCTTT.

The chain has TRBV6-5 and TRBJ1-2; D remains unclear. This CDR3 comprises 13 residues. Deletions cut 3 bases from V and 2 bases from J, with 7 bases between. Germline V CDR1 and CDR2: MNHEY, SVGAGI. CDR3 DNA sequence: TGTGCCAGCAGTTATAAACAAAACTATGGCTACACCTTC. Translated, it gives CASSYKQNYGYTF.

The rearrangement joins TRBV5-6 to TRBJ1-6; D is uncertain. CDR1 is SGHDT, CDR2 YYEEEE, per germline. The CDR3 spans 14 residues. Trimming pared 2 bases from V and 7 bases from J, leaving 10 bases between. CDR3 nucleotides: TGTGCCAGCAGCTTCCGGCGGATCAATTCACCCCTCCACTTT. It translates to CASSFRRINSPLHF.

The chain combines TRBV5-1 with TRBJ1-4; the D gene is possibly TRBD1 (6 bases). CDR1 SGHRS and CDR2 YFSETQ come from the germline V gene. V shed 3 bases and J shed 6 bases, with 12 bases lying between them. The CDR3 has 14 residues. CDR3: CASSSQGSDEKLFF. DNA for the CDR3: TGCGCCAGCAGCTCACAGGGATCGGATGAAAAACTGTTTTTT.

This clone has more than one count but fewer than ten. This chain links TRBV9 with TRBJ1-1; TRBD1 might be the D (5 bases). V was shortened by 0 bases and J by 1 base, with 13 bases between the two germline ends. Germline V gene sequence: CDR1 SGDLS, CDR2 YYNGEE. The CDR3 sequence is 16 residues long. CDR3 protein: CASSVGGQGSNTEAFF. CDR3 sequence (DNA): TGTGCCAGCAGCGTAGGAGGCCAGGGCTCGAACACTGAAGCTTTCTTT.

CDR3 DNA sequence: TGTGCCAGCAAAACGAGGGACAGCGGTGGGGAGACCCAGTACTTC. The encoded protein is CASKTRDSGGETQYF. The chain uses TRBV6-6 and TRBJ2-5; 7 nucleotides align to TRBD1. J was trimmed by 5 bases and V by 7 bases; bases with no gene match: 13. CDR1 and CDR2 from the germline V gene are MNHNY and SVGAGI (reference sequence). The CDR3 has 15 residues.

The gene calls are TRBV27 and TRBJ1-2; TRBD1 matches 7 bases. The J segment lost 2 bases and the V segment lost 6 bases, leaving 9 bases of the junction unmatched. The CDR3 loop spans 15 amino acids. CDR1 is MNHEY and CDR2 is SMNVEV in the germline V gene (reference sequence). The CDR3 DNA follows: TGTGCCAGCAGGCAGGAGGGGGCGGGGAACTATGGCTACACCTTC. It translates to CASRQEGAGNYGYTF.

The chain links TRBV7-2 to TRBJ2-7; TRBD1 matches 10 bases. The trim removed 5 bases at V and 4 bases at J, leaving 8 bases unmatched. This CDR3 has 15 residues. CDR1 and CDR2 (germline): SGHTA, FQGNSA. The CDR3 protein is CASSPWDRGGYEQYF. In DNA, the CDR3 is TGTGCCAGCAGCCCTTGGGACAGGGGAGGGTACGAGCAGTACTTC.